One T cell receptor (beta chain) is described in this entry. Here immunoSEQ multiplex PCR was the method, and the copy in TCRdb shows in-frame clones only, minus some. The sample has roughly 150,000 clones, under 90% seen once. The CDR3 sequence is 16 residues long. V was trimmed by 0 bases and J by 1 base, leaving 11 bases between them. CDR1 and CDR2 (germline): SGHDT, YYEEEE. The data were taken from a study of blood T cell repertoires in COVID-19. Overall study context: Donors in the United States, Italy and Spain gave samples during acute or convalescent COVID-19. The analysed material was cDNA or gDNA that came from T cells, B-cell-depleted T cells, or PBMCs.

Input material: peripheral blood. V is TRBV5-6 and J is TRBJ1-5, with no clear D. The sequence came from a human donor in a cohort sampled during active COVID-19. The CDR3 DNA sequence: TGTGCCAGCAGCTTGGCCGGGTCAGTAAGCAATCAGCCCCAGCATTTT. Amino acid sequence: CASSLAGSVSNQPQHF. Using reference TRBV5-6 and TRBJ1-5 for the parts outside the CDR3, the full variable domain is DAGVTQSPTHLIKTRGQQVTLRCSPKSGHDTVSWYQQALGQGPQFIFQYYEEEERQRGNFPDRFSGHQFPNYSSELNVNALLLGDSALYLCASSLAGSVSNQPQHFGDGTRLSIL.